These 21 T cell receptor beta chains share one sample of origin, sequenced in a study of glioma-infiltrating T cells after dendritic cell vaccination. Clones were read by immunoSEQ multiplex PCR, and TCRdb kept only the in-frame ones, dropping some. Of about 92,000 clones listed, approximately 90% were seen once; the top ten hold approximately 14%. The source material was blood, sampled before dendritic cell vaccination. The source is a human donor with glioblastoma.

The rearrangement links TRBV15 to TRBJ1-1; D unclear. Trimming cost V 3 bases and J 0 bases, with 5 bases left between them. The CDR3 is 13 residues long. CDR1 LNHNV and CDR2 YYDKDF come from the germline V gene (reference sequence). The CDR3 here is CATSRRMNTEAFF. In DNA form, the CDR3 reads TGTGCCACCAGCAGGAGGATGAACACTGAAGCTTTCTTT.

This clone was observed a few times. The CDR3 region is CASSLVANTEAFF. The DNA for the CDR3 is TGTGCCAGCAGCTTAGTGGCGAACACTGAAGCTTTCTTT. V usage is TRBV7-2 and J usage is TRBJ1-1, with no clear D. The CDR3 runs to 13 residues. Germline V gene data show CDR1 as SGHTA and CDR2 as FQGNSA. V was shortened by 1 base and J by 1 base, with 4 bases between the two germline ends.

V gene TRBV27 combines with J gene TRBJ1-2; TRBD1 matches 7 bases. Germline CDR1 reads MNHEY; CDR2 reads SMNVEV (reference sequence). The CDR3 sequence is 12 residues long. The trim removed 8 bases at V and 2 bases at J, leaving 2 bases unmatched. The CDR3, as DNA: TGTGCCAGCCAGACAGGGAACTATGGCTACACCTTC. Its protein product is CASQTGNYGYTF.

The chain recombines TRBV25-1 with TRBJ1-5, with D maybe TRBD1 (6 bases). The CDR3 sequence is 15 residues long. The germline V gene encodes CDR1 MGHDK and CDR2 SYGVNS. The V and J ends lost 2 bases and 4 bases respectively, with 12 bases between them. CDR3 bases: TGTGCCAGCAGTGAAGCCGGGACAAGGAATCAGCCCCAGCATTTT. Translated, it gives CASSEAGTRNQPQHF.

The chain recombines TRBV7-3 with TRBJ2-5, with D possibly matching TRBD2 (6 bases). Deletions cut 3 bases from V and 2 bases from J, with 7 bases between. The germline gives CDR1 SGHTA, CDR2 FQGTGA. This CDR3 region has 13 residues. In DNA, the CDR3 is TGTGCCAGCAGCTTTGCGGGACAAGAGACCCAGTACTTC. This encodes CASSFAGQETQYF.

V and J are TRBV7-9 and TRBJ1-1; no reliable D call. The germline CDR1 and CDR2 sequences are SEHNR and FQNEAQ (reference sequence). Trimming took 0 bases from V and 5 from J, leaving 13 bases between them. The CDR3 spans 15 residues. In nucleotides, the CDR3 is TGTGCCAGCAGCTTAGCATCCCTATTAAGTACTGAAGCTTTCTTT. Translated, it gives CASSLASLLSTEAFF.

The V and J genes are TRBV18 and TRBJ2-7, with D maybe TRBD1 (6 bases). V gave up 3 bases and J gave up 6 bases, with 24 bases separating them. The CDR3 consists of 17 residues. CDR1 and CDR2 from the germline V gene are KGHSH and LQKENI. DNA for the CDR3: TGTGCCAGCTCACCGATAGTACAGGGAATAGGAATCGGCGAGCAGTACTTC. Its protein is CASSPIVQGIGIGEQYF.

This clone qualifies as medium-sized. The CDR3 spells CATSLGTGEETQYF. DNA for the CDR3: TGTGCCACCAGCTTAGGGACAGGGGAAGAGACCCAGTACTTC. The chain is built from TRBV15 and TRBJ2-5, with TRBD1 matching over 10 bases. CDR1 is LNHNV and CDR2 is YYDKDF in the germline V gene (reference sequence). This CDR3 contains 14 residues. J lost 3 bases, V lost 5 bases, and 3 bases had no gene match.

A single count supports this clone. V usage is TRBV9 and J usage is TRBJ2-1, with D maybe TRBD1 (5 bases). Germline values: CDR1 SGDLS, CDR2 YYNGEE. CDR3 length: 13 amino acids. Trimming took off 0 bases at V and 10 bases at J, with 11 bases between the two ends. CDR3 sequence: CASSVVGSGEQFF. The CDR3 DNA is TGTGCCAGCAGCGTAGTGGGGTCAGGGGAGCAGTTCTTC. Looking up the rest from reference TRBV9 and TRBJ2-1 gives the full variable domain: DSGVTQTPKHLITATGQRVTLRCSPRSGDLSVYWYQQSLDQGLQFLIQYYNGEERAKGNILERFSAQQFPDLHSELNLSSLELGDSALYFCASSVVGSGEQFFGPGTRLTVL.

The rearrangement uses TRBV5-1 and TRBJ2-3; a possible D gene is TRBD1 (6 bases). The CDR3 loop spans 16 amino acids. Trimming cost V 0 bases and J 2 bases, with 13 bases left between them. Looked up from germline, CDR1 is SGHRS and CDR2 is YFSETQ. The chain's CDR3 is CASSLAPGQNTDTQYF. The CDR3 bases are TGCGCCAGCAGCTTGGCCCCGGGACAAAACACAGATACGCAGTATTTT.

The V gene is TRBV11-1, the J gene TRBJ1-2, with D perhaps matching TRBD1 (5 bases). The germline V gene encodes CDR1 SGHAT and CDR2 FQDESV (reference sequence). Trimming removed 3 bases at V and 5 bases at J, with 13 bases between. This CDR3 spans 14 amino acids. The chain's CDR3 is CASSFGDFLYGYTF. The CDR3 DNA reads TGTGCCAGCAGCTTTGGGGACTTCCTATATGGCTACACCTTC.

V usage is TRBV2 and J usage is TRBJ1-3; 7 bases agree with TRBD1. Trimming removed 4 bases from V and 7 bases from J; junction bases left unmatched: 1. CDR1 and CDR2 (germline): SNHLY, FYNNEI. The CDR3 contains 12 residues. The CDR3 loop is CASSVQGNTIYF. CDR3 coding DNA: TGTGCCAGCAGTGTACAGGGGAACACCATATATTTT.

The chain links TRBV19 to TRBJ1-2, with D uncertain. V was shortened by 3 bases and J by 5 bases, with 19 bases between the two germline ends. CDR1 and CDR2 from the germline V gene are LNHDA and SQIVND (reference sequence). This CDR3 contains 16 residues. The CDR3 DNA is TGTGCCAGTAGTATTGGAGGAGGAGGCGGAGGATATGGCTACACCTTC. Translating gives CASSIGGGGGGYGYTF.

The gene calls are TRBV6-5 and TRBJ1-2, with D possibly being TRBD1 (6 bases). Per the germline V gene, CDR1 is MNHEY and CDR2 is SVGAGI. The CDR3 has 15 residues. The V end lost 2 bases, the J end lost 8 bases, and 18 bases lay between the germline ends. In DNA form, the CDR3 reads TGTGCCAGCAGTTACGCGGCCGGGACAAAGTTGGGCTACACCTTC. It yields the protein CASSYAAGTKLGYTF.

The V call is TRBV28, the J call TRBJ2-1, with TRBD2 matching over 9 bases. Trimming cost V 6 bases and J 4 bases; bases outside gene matches: 10. Germline loops: CDR1 MDHEN, CDR2 SYDVKM. CDR3 length: 16 amino acids. CDR3 coding DNA: TGTGCCAGCAGCCTAAACGGACTAGCGCTATACAATGAGCAGTTCTTC. This sequence encodes CASSLNGLALYNEQFF.

The J gene is TRBJ1-1, the V gene TRBV14, with 7 bases aligning to TRBD1. The CDR3 loop spans 13 amino acids. Germline CDR1 reads SGHDN; CDR2 reads FVKESK. V gave up 2 bases and J gave up 10 bases; unmatched junction bases: 7. In nucleotides, the CDR3 is TGTGCCAGCAGCCAAACCCCGACAGGGCGAGCTTTCTTT. This translates into CASSQTPTGRAFF.

In the case of this clone: An end of the junction does not agree with germline; a read error may underlie this. CDR3: CASNQAPSPLHF. CDR3 DNA: TGTGCCAGCAACCAAGCCCCCTCCCCCCTCCACTTT. This rearrangement joins TRBV14 to TRBJ1-6; no reliable D call. The V gene's germline CDR1 is SGHDN and CDR2 FVKESK. The CDR3 runs to 12 residues.

The chain uses TRBV4-3 and TRBJ2-3; 8 nucleotides agree with TRBD1. The CDR3 extends over 17 amino acids. V shed 0 bases, J shed 5 bases, and the junction held 10 bases outside the gene matches. The germline CDR1 and CDR2 sequences are LGHNA and YSLEER. CDR3 sequence: CASSQDLRQGAIDTQYF. The CDR3 nucleotides read TGCGCCAGCAGCCAAGATCTTAGGCAGGGGGCAATAGATACGCAGTATTTT.

J is TRBJ2-4 and V is TRBV27; D unresolved. The V and J ends lost 1 base and 3 bases respectively, with 4 bases between them. This CDR3 has 13 amino acids. Germline loops: CDR1 MNHEY, CDR2 SMNVEV (reference sequence). CDR3 residues: CASSLFYKNIQYF. The CDR3 nucleotides read TGTGCCAGCAGTTTATTTTACAAAAACATTCAGTACTTC.

Comments on this clone: Other DNA sequences of this sample code for an identical CDR3. The CDR3 DNA reads TGCAGCGTTGGACAGGGGGCCTCCTACGAGCAGTACTTC. Translated: CSVGQGASYEQYF. V gene TRBV29-1 combines with J gene TRBJ2-7, with 10 positions matching TRBD1. Germline V gives CDR1 SQVTM, CDR2 ANQGSEA. CDR3 length: 13 residues. Trimming removed 4 bases from V and 0 bases from J; junction bases left unmatched: 0.

The rearrangement links TRBV7-2 to TRBJ1-2; D may be TRBD1 (5 bases). The germline V and J ends were trimmed by 1 base and 4 bases, with 7 bases remaining between them. The CDR3 loop spans 13 amino acids. From germline, CDR1 is SGHTA and CDR2 FQGNSA. The CDR3 DNA reads as TGTGCCAGCAGCTTAGGACAGTTCTATGGCTACACCTTC. Its translation: CASSLGQFYGYTF. The whole variable domain, filled in from reference TRBV7-2 and TRBJ1-2, reads GAGVSQSPSNKVTEKGKDVELRCDPISGHTALYWYRQSLGQGLEFLIYFQGNSAPDKSGLPSDRFSAERTGGSVSTLTIQRTQQEDSAVYLCASSLGQFYGYTFGSGTRLTVV.